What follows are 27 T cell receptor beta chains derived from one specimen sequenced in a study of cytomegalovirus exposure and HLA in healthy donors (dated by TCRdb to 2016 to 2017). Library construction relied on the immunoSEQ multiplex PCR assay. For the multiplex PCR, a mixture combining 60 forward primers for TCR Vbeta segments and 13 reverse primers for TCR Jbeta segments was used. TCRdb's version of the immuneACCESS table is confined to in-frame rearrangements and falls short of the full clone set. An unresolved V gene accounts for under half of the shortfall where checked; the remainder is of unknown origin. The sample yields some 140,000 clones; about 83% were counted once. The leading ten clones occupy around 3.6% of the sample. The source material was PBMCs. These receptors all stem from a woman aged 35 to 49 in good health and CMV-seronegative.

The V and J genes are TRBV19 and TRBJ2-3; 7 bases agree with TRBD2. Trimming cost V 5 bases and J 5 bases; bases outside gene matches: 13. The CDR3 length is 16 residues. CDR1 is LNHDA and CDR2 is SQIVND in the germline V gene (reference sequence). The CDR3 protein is CASSLWGGSGVDTQYF. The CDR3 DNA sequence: TGTGCCAGTAGTCTCTGGGGCGGGAGCGGGGTAGATACGCAGTATTTT.

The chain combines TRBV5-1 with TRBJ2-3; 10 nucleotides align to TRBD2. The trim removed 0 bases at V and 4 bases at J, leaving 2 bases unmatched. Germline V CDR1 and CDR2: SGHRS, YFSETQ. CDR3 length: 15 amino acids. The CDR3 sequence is CASSLASGSPDTQYF. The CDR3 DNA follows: TGCGCCAGCAGCTTGGCTAGCGGGAGTCCAGATACGCAGTATTTT.

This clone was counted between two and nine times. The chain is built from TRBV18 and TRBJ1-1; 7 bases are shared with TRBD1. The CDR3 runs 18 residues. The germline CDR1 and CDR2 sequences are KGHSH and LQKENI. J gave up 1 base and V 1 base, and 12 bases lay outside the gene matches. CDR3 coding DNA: TGTGCCAGCTCACCACGCGCTGGCACAGGGGTAGGGAACACTGAAGCTTTCTTT. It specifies CASSPRAGTGVGNTEAFF.

Here the CDR3 reads CASSLRQGLGEQFF. The DNA of the CDR3 is TGCGCCAGCAGCCTAAGACAGGGTCTGGGTGAGCAGTTCTTC. The chain links TRBV5-1 to TRBJ2-1, with 7 positions matching TRBD1. The CDR3 extends over 14 amino acids. Germline V gene data show CDR1 as SGHRS and CDR2 as YFSETQ. V dropped 4 bases and J dropped 9; count of bases not matched to a gene: 10.

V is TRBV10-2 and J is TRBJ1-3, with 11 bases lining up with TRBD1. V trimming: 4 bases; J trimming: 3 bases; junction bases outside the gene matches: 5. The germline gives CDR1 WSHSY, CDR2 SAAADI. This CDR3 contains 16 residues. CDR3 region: CASSGRTGGGGNTIYF. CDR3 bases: TGCGCCAGCAGTGGGAGGACAGGGGGCGGTGGAAACACCATATATTTT.

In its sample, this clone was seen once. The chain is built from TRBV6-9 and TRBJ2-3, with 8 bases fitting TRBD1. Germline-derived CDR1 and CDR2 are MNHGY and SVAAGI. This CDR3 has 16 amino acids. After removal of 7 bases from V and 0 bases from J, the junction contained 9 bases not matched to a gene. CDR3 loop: CASIRDRPSSTDTQYF. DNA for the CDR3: TGTGCCAGCATCAGGGACAGGCCTTCTAGCACAGATACGCAGTATTTT.

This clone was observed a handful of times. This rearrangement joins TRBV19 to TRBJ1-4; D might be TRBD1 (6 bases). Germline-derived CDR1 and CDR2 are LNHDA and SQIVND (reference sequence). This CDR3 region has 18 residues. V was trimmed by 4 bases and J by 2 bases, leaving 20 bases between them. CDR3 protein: CASSTLTGGRGTNEKLFF. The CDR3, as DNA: TGTGCCAGTAGTACCCTCACCGGGGGGCGCGGGACTAATGAAAAACTGTTTTTT.

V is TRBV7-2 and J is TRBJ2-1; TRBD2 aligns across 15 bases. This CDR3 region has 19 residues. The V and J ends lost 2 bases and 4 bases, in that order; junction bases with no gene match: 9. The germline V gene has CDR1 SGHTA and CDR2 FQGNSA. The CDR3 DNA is TGTGCCAGCAGCTTATCGGGACTAGCGGGAGGACCCATTTACAATGAGCAGTTCTTC. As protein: CASSLSGLAGGPIYNEQFF. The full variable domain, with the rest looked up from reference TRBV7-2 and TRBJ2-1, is GAGVSQSPSNKVTEKGKDVELRCDPISGHTALYWYRQSLGQGLEFLIYFQGNSAPDKSGLPSDRFSAERTGGSVSTLTIQRTQQEDSAVYLCASSLSGLAGGPIYNEQFFGPGTRLTVL.

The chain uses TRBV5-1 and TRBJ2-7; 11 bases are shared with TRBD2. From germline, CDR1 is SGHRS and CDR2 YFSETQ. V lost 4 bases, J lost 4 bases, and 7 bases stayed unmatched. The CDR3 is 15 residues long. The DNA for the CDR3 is TGCGCCAGCAGCGTGGGACTAGCGGAATTGTACGAGCAGTACTTC. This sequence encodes CASSVGLAELYEQYF.

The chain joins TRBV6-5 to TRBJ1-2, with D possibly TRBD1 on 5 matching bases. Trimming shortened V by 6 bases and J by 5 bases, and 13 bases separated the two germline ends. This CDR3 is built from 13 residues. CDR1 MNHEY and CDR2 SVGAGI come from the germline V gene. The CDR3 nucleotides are TGTGCCAGCAGGCGTGACAGAAAATATGGCTACACCTTC. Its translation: CASRRDRKYGYTF.

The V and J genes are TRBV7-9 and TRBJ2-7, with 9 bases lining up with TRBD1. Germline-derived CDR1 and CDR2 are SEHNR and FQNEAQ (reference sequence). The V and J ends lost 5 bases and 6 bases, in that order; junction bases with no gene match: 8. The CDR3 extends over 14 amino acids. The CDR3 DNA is TGTGCCAGCAGCCGAGCCGGGACAGGGTTCGAGCAGTACTTC. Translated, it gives CASSRAGTGFEQYF.

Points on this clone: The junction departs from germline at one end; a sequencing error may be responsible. CDR3 region: CPSSHNLAASYNEQFF. The CDR3 DNA reads TGTCCCAGCAGCCATAATCTAGCGGCCTCCTACAATGAGCAGTTCTTC. The rearrangement links TRBV7-9 to TRBJ2-1; 7 bases are a match to TRBD2. This CDR3 has 16 residues. Germline V CDR1 and CDR2: SEHNR, FQNEAQ (reference sequence).

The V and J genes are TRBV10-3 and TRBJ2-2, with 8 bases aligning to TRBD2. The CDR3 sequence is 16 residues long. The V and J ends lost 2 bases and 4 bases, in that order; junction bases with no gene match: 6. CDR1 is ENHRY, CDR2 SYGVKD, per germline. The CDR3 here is CAISELTGGVTGELFF. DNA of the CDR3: TGTGCCATCAGTGAGCTGACGGGAGGGGTCACCGGGGAGCTGTTTTTT.

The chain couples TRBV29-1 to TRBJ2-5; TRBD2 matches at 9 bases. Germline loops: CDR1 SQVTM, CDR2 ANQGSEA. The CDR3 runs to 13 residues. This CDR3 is CSFSGRIGETQYF. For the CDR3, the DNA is TGCAGTTTTAGCGGGAGAATTGGAGAGACCCAGTACTTC.

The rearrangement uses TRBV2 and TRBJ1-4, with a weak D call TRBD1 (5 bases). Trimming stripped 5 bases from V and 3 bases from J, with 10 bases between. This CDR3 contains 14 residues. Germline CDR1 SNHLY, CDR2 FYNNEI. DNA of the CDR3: TGTGCCAGCAGTCCCAGGGTGTCTAATGAAAAACTGTTTTTT. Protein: CASSPRVSNEKLFF.

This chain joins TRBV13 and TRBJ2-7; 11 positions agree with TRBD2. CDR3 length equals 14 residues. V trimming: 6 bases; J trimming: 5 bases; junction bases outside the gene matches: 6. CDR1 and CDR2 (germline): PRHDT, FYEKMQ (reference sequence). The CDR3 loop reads CASSSLAGGDEQYF. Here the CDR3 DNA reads TGTGCCAGCAGTAGTCTAGCGGGAGGCGACGAGCAGTACTTC.

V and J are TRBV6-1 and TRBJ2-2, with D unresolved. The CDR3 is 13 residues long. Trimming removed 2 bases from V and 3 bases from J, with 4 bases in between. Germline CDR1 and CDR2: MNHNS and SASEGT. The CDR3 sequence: CASSERYTGELFF. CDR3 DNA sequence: TGTGCCAGCAGTGAACGGTACACCGGGGAGCTGTTTTTT.

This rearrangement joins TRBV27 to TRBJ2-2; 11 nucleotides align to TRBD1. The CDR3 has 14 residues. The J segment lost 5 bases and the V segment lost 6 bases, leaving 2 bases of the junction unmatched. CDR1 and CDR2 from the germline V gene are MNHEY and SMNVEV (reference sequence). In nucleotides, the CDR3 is TGTGCCAGCAGCCGGGACAGGGGGACCGGGGAGCTGTTTTTT. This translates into CASSRDRGTGELFF.

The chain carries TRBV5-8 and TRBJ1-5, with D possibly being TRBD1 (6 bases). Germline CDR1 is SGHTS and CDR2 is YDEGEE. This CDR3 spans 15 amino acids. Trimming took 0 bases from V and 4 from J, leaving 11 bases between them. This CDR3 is CASSLGPGANQPQHF. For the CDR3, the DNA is TGTGCCAGCAGCTTGGGCCCAGGGGCAAATCAGCCCCAGCATTTT.

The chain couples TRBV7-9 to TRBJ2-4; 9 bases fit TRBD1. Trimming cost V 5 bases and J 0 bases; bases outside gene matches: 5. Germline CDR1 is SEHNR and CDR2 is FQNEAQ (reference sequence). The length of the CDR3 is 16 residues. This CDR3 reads CASSNTGGLAKNIQYF. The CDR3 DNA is TGTGCCAGCAGCAATACAGGGGGCCTAGCCAAAAACATTCAGTACTTC. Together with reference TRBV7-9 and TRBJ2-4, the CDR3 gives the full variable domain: DTGVSQNPRHKITKRGQNVTFRCDPISEHNRLYWYRQTLGQGPEFLTYFQNEAQLEKSRLLSDRFSAERPKGSFSTLEIQRTEQGDSAMYLCASSNTGGLAKNIQYFGAGTRLSVL.

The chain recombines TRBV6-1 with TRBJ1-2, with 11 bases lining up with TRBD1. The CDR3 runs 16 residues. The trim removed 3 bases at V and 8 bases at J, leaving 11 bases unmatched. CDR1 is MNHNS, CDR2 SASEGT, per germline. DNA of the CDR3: TGTGCCAGCAGTGACCTTCGGGACAGGGGGGCGGAGGGCTACACCTTC. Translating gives CASSDLRDRGAEGYTF.

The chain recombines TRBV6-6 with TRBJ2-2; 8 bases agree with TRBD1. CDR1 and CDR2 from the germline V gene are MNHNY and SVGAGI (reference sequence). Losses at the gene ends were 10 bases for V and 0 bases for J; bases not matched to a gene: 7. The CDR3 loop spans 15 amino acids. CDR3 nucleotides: TGTGCCACATGCAGGACAGGGACGAACACCGGGGAGCTGTTTTTT. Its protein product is CATCRTGTNTGELFF.

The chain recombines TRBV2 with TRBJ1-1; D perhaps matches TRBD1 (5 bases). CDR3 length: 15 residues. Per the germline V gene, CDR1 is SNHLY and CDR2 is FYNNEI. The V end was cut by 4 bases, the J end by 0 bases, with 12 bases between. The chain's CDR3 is CASSGGRGMNTEAFF. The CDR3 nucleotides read TGTGCCAGCAGTGGGGGACGGGGGATGAACACTGAAGCTTTCTTT.

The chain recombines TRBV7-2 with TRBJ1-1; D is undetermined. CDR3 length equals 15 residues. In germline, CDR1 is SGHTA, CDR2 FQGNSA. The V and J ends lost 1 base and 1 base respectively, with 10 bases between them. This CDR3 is CASSLDLGGNTEAFF. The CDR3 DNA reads TGTGCCAGCAGCTTAGACTTGGGAGGGAACACTGAAGCTTTCTTT. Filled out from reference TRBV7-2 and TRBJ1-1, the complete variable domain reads GAGVSQSPSNKVTEKGKDVELRCDPISGHTALYWYRQSLGQGLEFLIYFQGNSAPDKSGLPSDRFSAERTGGSVSTLTIQRTQQEDSAVYLCASSLDLGGNTEAFFGQGTRLTVV.

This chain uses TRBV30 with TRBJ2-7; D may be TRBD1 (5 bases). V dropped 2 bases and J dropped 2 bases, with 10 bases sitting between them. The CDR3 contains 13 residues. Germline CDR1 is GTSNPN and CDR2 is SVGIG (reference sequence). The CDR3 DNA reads TGTGCCTGGAGTCTAAGACAGACCTACGAGCAGTACTTC. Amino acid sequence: CAWSLRQTYEQYF. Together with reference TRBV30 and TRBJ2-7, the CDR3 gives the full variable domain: SQTIHQWPATLVQPVGSPLSLECTVEGTSNPNLYWYRQAAGRGLQLLFYSVGIGQISSEVPQNLSASRPQDRQFILSSKKLLLSDSGFYLCAWSLRQTYEQYFGPGTRLTVT.

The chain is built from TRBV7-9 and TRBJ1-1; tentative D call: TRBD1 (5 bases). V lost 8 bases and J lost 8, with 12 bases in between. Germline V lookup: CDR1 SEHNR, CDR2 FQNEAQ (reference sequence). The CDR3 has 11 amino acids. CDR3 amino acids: CASLSRGEAFF. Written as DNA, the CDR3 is TGTGCCAGCTTATCCCGGGGGGAAGCTTTCTTT.

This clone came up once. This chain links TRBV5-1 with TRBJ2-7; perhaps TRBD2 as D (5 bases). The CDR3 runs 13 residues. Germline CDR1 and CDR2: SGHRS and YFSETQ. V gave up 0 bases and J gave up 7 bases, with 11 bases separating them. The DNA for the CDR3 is TGCGCCAGCAGCTTGGACGCGGGCTTGGAGCAGTACTTC. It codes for CASSLDAGLEQYF.